Each of the 20 T cell receptor beta chains below was sequenced from the same sample in a study of blood T cell repertoires in COVID-19. Clones were sequenced by immunoSEQ multiplex PCR, and TCRdb holds only the in-frame ones, with some missing. The sample shows more than 95,000 clones, 75% to 95% of them seen only once. Sample: peripheral blood. These receptors originate from a human donor in a cohort sampled during active COVID-19.

CDR3 region: CASSQATGELFF. The DNA for the CDR3 is TGTGCCAGCAGCCAAGCGACCGGGGAGCTGTTTTTT. The V and J genes are TRBV4-2 and TRBJ2-2, with unresolved D. The V end lost 1 base, the J end lost 5 bases, and 2 bases lay between the germline ends. The CDR3 consists of 12 residues. CDR1 and CDR2 from the germline V gene are LGHNA and YNFKEQ.

The rearrangement links TRBV2 to TRBJ1-1; tentative D call: TRBD1 (6 bases). The CDR3 covers 13 residues. Trimming left V 6 bases short and J 1 base short, with 9 bases between. Germline V gives CDR1 SNHLY, CDR2 FYNNEI. The CDR3 DNA follows: TGTGCCAGCAGATACAGGGAGAACACTGAAGCTTTCTTT. Protein product: CASRYRENTEAFF.

The genes are TRBV5-1 and TRBJ1-1, with D perhaps matching TRBD1 (6 bases). The CDR3 is 14 amino acids. V was shortened by 5 bases and J by 6 bases, with 17 bases between the two germline ends. The germline gives CDR1 SGHRS, CDR2 YFSETQ. This chain's CDR3 is CASSRGSGVSEAFF. The CDR3 bases are TGCGCCAGCAGTCGCGGCTCAGGGGTTTCTGAAGCTTTCTTT.

This clone was counted only a few times. The chain couples TRBV28 to TRBJ2-7, with D unresolved. CDR1 and CDR2 (germline): MDHEN, SYDVKM. V shed 3 bases and J shed 5 bases, with 5 bases lying between them. CDR3 length equals 11 residues. This CDR3 is CASSFSDEQYF. In nucleotides, the CDR3 is TGTGCCAGCAGTTTCTCGGACGAGCAGTACTTC.

The chain employs TRBV5-5 and TRBJ1-5; D is perhaps TRBD1 (6 bases). With 0 bases removed from V and 10 bases from J, the gap between germline ends came to 11 bases. Germline CDR1 SGHKS, CDR2 YYEKEE (reference sequence). CDR3 length: 13 amino acids. For the CDR3, the DNA is TGTGCCAGCAGCTTGGTTCCAGGGGAACCCCAGCATTTT. This translates into CASSLVPGEPQHF.

V usage is TRBV13 and J usage is TRBJ2-1, with 8 bases fitting TRBD2. V shed 1 base and J 2 bases; nucleotides not matched to a gene: 4. This CDR3 spans 16 amino acids. Germline assignment: CDR1 PRHDT and CDR2 FYEKMQ (reference sequence). CDR3 residues: CASSLASSGPYNEQFF. The CDR3 region has the DNA TGTGCCAGCAGCTTAGCTTCTAGCGGGCCCTACAATGAGCAGTTCTTC.

The rearrangement uses TRBV5-4 and TRBJ2-1, with TRBD2 matching over 8 bases. The germline CDR1 and CDR2 sequences are SGHNT and YYREEE (reference sequence). The CDR3 is 14 residues long. V lost 4 bases and J lost 6; bases outside the gene matches: 6. CDR3 in amino acids: CASSQRGTGNEQFF. The CDR3 bases are TGTGCCAGCAGCCAGCGGGGGACTGGCAATGAGCAGTTCTTC.

The V gene is TRBV4-1, the J gene TRBJ2-3, with 8 bases matching TRBD1. The V and J ends lost 5 bases and 8 bases, in that order; junction bases with no gene match: 15. From germline, CDR1 is MGHRA and CDR2 YSYEKL. The CDR3 covers 16 residues. The CDR3 region is CASSFTGGIGIGTQYF. The CDR3 DNA reads as TGCGCCAGCAGCTTCACAGGGGGTATTGGGATAGGTACGCAGTATTTT.

The CDR3 DNA reads TGTGCCAGCAGCCCCCAACGGAGCTCCTATAATTCACCCCTCCACTTT. This sequence encodes CASSPQRSSYNSPLHF. This chain links TRBV7-3 with TRBJ1-6; D gene ambiguous. Germline CDR1 SGHTA, CDR2 FQGTGA. The ends were cut back, 5 bases at V and 0 bases at J, with 11 bases in the middle. This CDR3 is 16 amino acids long.

This chain links TRBV5-4 with TRBJ2-7; possibly TRBD2 for D (5 bases). CDR1 is SGHNT, CDR2 YYREEE, per germline (reference sequence). V lost 3 bases, J lost 7 bases, and 14 bases lay in between. CDR3 size: 13 residues. The DNA for the CDR3 is TGTGCCAGCAGCTCCGGGATTCCTAAAGAGCAGTACTTC. Translating gives CASSSGIPKEQYF.

V gene TRBV30 combines with J gene TRBJ2-7, with D possibly TRBD1 on 6 matching bases. With 7 bases removed from V and 4 bases from J, the gap between germline ends came to 11 bases. The CDR3 has 11 amino acids. Germline V gene lookup returns CDR1 GTSNPN and CDR2 SVGIG (reference sequence). CDR3 nucleotides: TGTGCCTTGGCTGGACAGTACGAGCAGTACTTC. This gives the protein CALAGQYEQYF.

The rearrangement links TRBV4-1 to TRBJ2-1, with TRBD2 identical over 7 bases. With V trimmed by 2 bases and J by 1 base, 11 bases remained unmatched. From germline, CDR1 is MGHRA and CDR2 YSYEKL. This CDR3 has 18 amino acids. Here the CDR3 DNA reads TGCGCCAGCAGCCAAACCGGACTAGTCGGGCGTTCCTACAATGAGCAGTTCTTC. It specifies CASSQTGLVGRSYNEQFF.

The chain is built from TRBV19 and TRBJ2-2; D is perhaps TRBD2 (6 bases). The CDR3 covers 14 residues. Germline V lookup: CDR1 LNHDA, CDR2 SQIVND (reference sequence). Trimming cost V 7 bases and J 0 bases, with 9 bases left between them. CDR3 DNA: TGTGCCAGTATCACTAGCCCGAACACCGGGGAGCTGTTTTTT. Translation: CASITSPNTGELFF.

Here the CDR3 reads CAILETGRPGATQYF. CDR3 in DNA: TGTGCCATCCTAGAGACAGGGAGGCCCGGAGCTACGCAGTATTTT. The chain links TRBV10-3 to TRBJ2-3, with D tentatively TRBD1 (7 bases). The V end was cut by 8 bases, the J end by 8 bases, with 23 bases between. This CDR3 is built from 15 residues. Germline loops: CDR1 ENHRY, CDR2 SYGVKD.

As DNA, the CDR3 is TGTGCCAGCAGCTACAGGACTAGCGGGGGCCTCCTAGCCAAAAACATTCAGTACTTC. Its translation: CASSYRTSGGLLAKNIQYF. V and J are TRBV5-7 and TRBJ2-4; TRBD2 aligns across 13 bases. TRBV5-7 falls under the ORF class, with uncertain function. J was trimmed by 0 bases and V by 3 bases; bases with no gene match: 9. The CDR3 runs 19 residues.

The chain combines TRBV11-3 with TRBJ2-1; 7 positions agree with TRBD1. From germline, CDR1 is SGHNT and CDR2 YENEEA. There are 14 residues in the CDR3. The ends lost 1 base at V and 10 bases at J; junction bases unmatched: 7. The CDR3 spells CASSLATGVGEQFF. Written as DNA, the CDR3 is TGTGCCAGCAGCTTAGCCACAGGGGTAGGGGAGCAGTTCTTC.

The chain recombines TRBV5-6 with TRBJ2-7; 10 bases fit TRBD2. The V segment lost 6 bases and the J segment 5 bases; nucleotides outside the gene matches: 11. Germline V gene lookup returns CDR1 SGHDT and CDR2 YYEEEE. This CDR3 is built from 15 residues. In DNA form, the CDR3 reads TGTGCCAGCACCCACCCTAGCGGGGGTAAGGACGAGCAGTACTTC. Encoded protein: CASTHPSGGKDEQYF.

This clone was observed once. This rearrangement joins TRBV4-3 to TRBJ2-6, with TRBD1 identical over 9 bases. V gave up 4 bases and J gave up 0 bases; unmatched junction bases: 7. The CDR3 is made up of 18 amino acids. CDR1 is LGHNA and CDR2 is YSLEER in the germline V gene. This CDR3 reads CASSLRDRAISGANVLTF. The DNA for the CDR3 is TGCGCCAGCAGCCTCCGGGACAGGGCAATCTCTGGGGCCAACGTCCTGACTTTC.

The genes are TRBV7-2 and TRBJ2-1; TRBD2 aligns across 10 bases. Trimming cost V 4 bases and J 3 bases; bases outside gene matches: 9. The CDR3 has 17 residues. Germline CDR1 SGHTA, CDR2 FQGNSA. CDR3 residues: CASSSVPGLALYNEQFF. The CDR3 DNA reads TGTGCCAGCAGCTCAGTCCCGGGACTAGCGCTCTACAATGAGCAGTTCTTC.

V and J are TRBV5-5 and TRBJ2-7; TRBD2 agrees at 11 bases. The germline V gene encodes CDR1 SGHKS and CDR2 YYEKEE (reference sequence). The CDR3 is 16 residues long. Losses at the gene ends were 3 bases for V and 2 bases for J; bases not matched to a gene: 7. The DNA for the CDR3 is TGTGCCAGCAGCTCCCTTACTAGCGGGAGACCCTACGAGCAGTACTTC. Protein: CASSSLTSGRPYEQYF.